These T cell receptor beta chains were read from a single sample in a study of blood T cell repertoires in COVID-19. TCRdb's copy holds only in-frame clones and misses some; the assay was immunoSEQ multiplex PCR. The table includes about 440,000 clones, 88% detected once. Sequenced input: peripheral blood. The receptors stem from a woman in her forties or fifties with COVID-19, enrolled during active disease. Each CDR3 is given with its conserved first and last residue. Each record gives: D gene, J gene, clone size, V gene, CDR3 length, CDR3 DNA, CDR3 protein. A D gene is named only where the DNA matches it firmly. Clone size is shown for a subset of rows, as once, few, many or a class of expanded clone.

D: TRBD1
J: TRBJ1-5
size: NA
V: TRBV5-1
length: 14
DNA: TGCGCCAGCAGCCCCGGACAGGAAAATCAGCCCCAGCATTTT
CDR3: CASSPGQENQPQHF

D: TRBD1
J: TRBJ2-1
size: once
V: TRBV7-6
length: 16
DNA: TGTGCCAGCAGCTTAGTTGTAGGACAGGGGGCCTATGAGCAGTTCTTC
CDR3: CASSLVVGQGAYEQFF

D: TRBD1
J: TRBJ1-1
size: NA
V: TRBV10-3
length: 14
DNA: TGTGCCATCAGTGATACAGGGGAAAATACTGAAGCTTTCTTT
CDR3: CAISDTGENTEAFF

D: NA
J: TRBJ2-3
size: once
V: TRBV5-1
length: 15
DNA: TGCGCCAGCAGCTTGGAAGATACTCGCACAGATACGCAGTATTTT
CDR3: CASSLEDTRTDTQYF

D: NA
J: TRBJ2-1
size: NA
V: TRBV4-2
length: 16
DNA: TGTGCCAGCAGCCCGTTGGACTCTCTTGGACTCAATGAGCAGTTCTTC
CDR3: CASSPLDSLGLNEQFF

D: NA
J: TRBJ1-6
size: few
V: TRBV4-2
length: 12
DNA: TGTGCCAGCAGCCAAGACGATAGACCCCTCCACTTT
CDR3: CASSQDDRPLHF

D: TRBD1
J: TRBJ2-5
size: NA
V: TRBV6-5
length: 13
DNA: TGTGCCAGCAGCCCCATGAGGGGGCCCCGCGAGTACTTC
CDR3: CASSPMRGPREYF

D: NA
J: TRBJ1-2
size: NA
V: TRBV3-1/TRBV3-2
length: 14
DNA: TGTGCCAGCAGCCTTATACACGCGGGGGGAGGCTACACCTTC
CDR3: CASSLIHAGGGYTF

D: NA
J: TRBJ2-1
size: NA
V: TRBV2
length: 12
DNA: TGTGCCACCAAGGGACACCTTAATGAGCAGTTCTTC
CDR3: CATKGHLNEQFF

D: NA
J: TRBJ2-1
size: NA
V: TRBV14
length: 12
DNA: TGTGCCAGCAGCCAAGTCGGCAGGCTTCAGTTCTTC
CDR3: CASSQVGRLQFF

D: TRBD1
J: TRBJ1-1
size: NA
V: TRBV6-5
length: 14
DNA: TGTGCCAGCAGTCTCTGGACAGGAACACTGGAAGCTTTCTTT
CDR3: CASSLWTGTLEAFF

D: NA
J: TRBJ1-1
size: NA
V: TRBV27
length: 15
DNA: TGTGCCAGCAACCGAGGGACCCCCGGGAGCACTGAAGCTTTCTTT
CDR3: CASNRGTPGSTEAFF

D: NA
J: TRBJ1-1
size: NA
V: TRBV6-5
length: 14
DNA: TGTGCCAGCACTATCAGGGGCCGGGTCGCTGAAGCTTTCTTT
CDR3: CASTIRGRVAEAFF